The clone carrying this TCR beta chain appeared a few times. Documented time point: persistent/refractory GD, antithyroid drugs over 5 years with positive TRAb. The TCR library used RNA extracted from PBMCs. Staff drew 8 to 9 milliliters of peripheral blood into EDTA tubes. This CDR3 contains 14 residues. Germline CDR1 MGHRA, CDR2 YSYEKL. Trimming took 0 bases from V and 6 from J, leaving 8 bases between them. This sample stems from a study of regulatory T cells in long-lasting Graves disease. Arm-PCR of CDR3 regions and iRepertoire HTBI primers were the basis on which TCR beta libraries were built. From the multiplex PCR reads, TCRdb called clonotypes with MiXCR, one entry per CDR3 protein. The sample lists about 660,000 distinct CDR3 sequences; 25% to 30% were seen once.

The sample here was peripheral blood mononuclear cells (PBMCs), taken when the disease was refractory, from a patient treated with antithyroid drugs. The sequence came from a female donor with Graves disease. V is TRBV4-1 and J is TRBJ2-2; the D is unclear. The CDR3 nucleotides read TGCGCCAGCAGCCAAGACCCTAACGCCGGGGAGCTGTTTTTT. Its translation is CASSQDPNAGELFF.